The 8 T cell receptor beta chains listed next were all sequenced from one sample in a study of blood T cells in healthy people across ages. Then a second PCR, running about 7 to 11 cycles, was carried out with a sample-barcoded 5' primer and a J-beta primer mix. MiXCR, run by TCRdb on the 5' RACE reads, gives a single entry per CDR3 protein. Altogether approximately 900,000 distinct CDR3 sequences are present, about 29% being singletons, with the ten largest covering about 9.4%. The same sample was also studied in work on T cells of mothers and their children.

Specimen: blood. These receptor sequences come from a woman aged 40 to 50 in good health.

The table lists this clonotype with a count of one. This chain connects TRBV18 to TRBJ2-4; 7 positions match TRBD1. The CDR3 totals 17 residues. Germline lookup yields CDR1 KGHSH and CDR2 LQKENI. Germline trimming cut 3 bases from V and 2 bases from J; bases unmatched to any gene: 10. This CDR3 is CASSPQRQGVTKNIQYF. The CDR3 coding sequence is TGTGCCAGCTCACCGCAAAGACAGGGTGTTACCAAAAACATTCAGTACTTC.

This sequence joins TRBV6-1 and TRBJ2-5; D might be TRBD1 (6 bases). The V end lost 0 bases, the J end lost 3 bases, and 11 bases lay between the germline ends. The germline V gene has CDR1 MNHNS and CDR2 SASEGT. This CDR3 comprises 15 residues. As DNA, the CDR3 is TGTGCCAGCAGTGAAGCGCTGGGGGCAGAAGAGACCCAGTACTTC. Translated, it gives CASSEALGAEETQYF.

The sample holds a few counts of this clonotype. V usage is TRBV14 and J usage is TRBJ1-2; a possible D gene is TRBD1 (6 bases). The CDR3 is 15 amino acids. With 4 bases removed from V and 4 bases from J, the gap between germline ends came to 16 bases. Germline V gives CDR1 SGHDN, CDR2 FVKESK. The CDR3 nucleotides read TGTGCCAGCAGCCGGACAGCCGAGGCCGGCTATGGCTACACCTTC. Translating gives CASSRTAEAGYGYTF.

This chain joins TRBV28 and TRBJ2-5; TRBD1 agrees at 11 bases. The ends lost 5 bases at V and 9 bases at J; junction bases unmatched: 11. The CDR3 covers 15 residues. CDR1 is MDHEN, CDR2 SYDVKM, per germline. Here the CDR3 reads CASSRTGGLREAQYF. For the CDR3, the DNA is TGTGCCAGCAGTCGGACAGGGGGCCTTCGGGAGGCCCAGTACTTC.

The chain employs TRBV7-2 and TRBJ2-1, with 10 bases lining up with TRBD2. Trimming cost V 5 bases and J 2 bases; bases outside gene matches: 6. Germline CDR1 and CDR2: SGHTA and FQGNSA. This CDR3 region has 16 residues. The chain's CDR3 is CASSERGTSAYNEQFF. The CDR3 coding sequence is TGTGCCAGCAGCGAAAGAGGGACTAGCGCCTACAATGAGCAGTTCTTC.

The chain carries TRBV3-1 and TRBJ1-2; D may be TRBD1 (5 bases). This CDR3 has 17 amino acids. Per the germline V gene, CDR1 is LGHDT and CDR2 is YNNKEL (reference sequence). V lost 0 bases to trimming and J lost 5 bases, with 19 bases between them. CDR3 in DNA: TGTGCCAGCAGCCAAGAACGGTATAGGGGTCGAGGGTATGGCTACACCTTC. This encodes CASSQERYRGRGYGYTF.

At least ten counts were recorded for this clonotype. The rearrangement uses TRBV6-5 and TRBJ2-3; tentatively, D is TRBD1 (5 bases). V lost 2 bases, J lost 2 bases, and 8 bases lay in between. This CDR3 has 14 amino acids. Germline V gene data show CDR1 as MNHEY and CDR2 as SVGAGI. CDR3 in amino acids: CASSYIQATDTQYF. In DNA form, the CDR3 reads TGTGCCAGCAGTTACATACAGGCCACAGATACGCAGTATTTT.

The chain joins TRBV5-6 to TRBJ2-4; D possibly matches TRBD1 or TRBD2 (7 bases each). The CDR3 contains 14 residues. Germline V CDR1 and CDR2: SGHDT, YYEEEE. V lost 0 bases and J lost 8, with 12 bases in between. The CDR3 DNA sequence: TGTGCCAGCAGCTTGGCCGCAGGGGGGGACATTCAGTACTTC. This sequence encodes CASSLAAGGDIQYF.